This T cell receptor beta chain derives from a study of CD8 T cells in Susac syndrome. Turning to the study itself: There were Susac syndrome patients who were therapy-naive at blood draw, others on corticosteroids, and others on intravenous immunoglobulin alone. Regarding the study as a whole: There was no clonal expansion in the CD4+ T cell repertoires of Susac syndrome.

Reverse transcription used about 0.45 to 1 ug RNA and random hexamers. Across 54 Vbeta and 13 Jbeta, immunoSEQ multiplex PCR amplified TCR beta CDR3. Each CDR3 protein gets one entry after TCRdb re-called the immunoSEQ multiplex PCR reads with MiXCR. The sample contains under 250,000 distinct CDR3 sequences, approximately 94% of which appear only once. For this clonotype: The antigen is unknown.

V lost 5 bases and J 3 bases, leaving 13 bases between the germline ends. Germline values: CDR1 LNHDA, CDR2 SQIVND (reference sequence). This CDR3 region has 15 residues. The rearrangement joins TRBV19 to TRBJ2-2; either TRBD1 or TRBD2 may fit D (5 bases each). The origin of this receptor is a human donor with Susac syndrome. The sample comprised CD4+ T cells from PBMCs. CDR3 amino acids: CASSLPGPYTGELFF. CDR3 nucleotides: TGTGCCAGTAGTCTACCGGGACCATACACCGGGGAGCTGTTTTTT.